This T cell receptor beta chain was observed in a study of blood T cell repertoires in COVID-19. Looking at the study overall: The United States, Italy and Spain supplied acute and convalescent COVID-19 samples. T cells, B-cell-depleted T cells, or PBMCs provided the cDNA or gDNA that served as material.

Original processing notes: Researchers report that nucleated cell counts were estimated from reference gene primer amplification. Clones were read by immunoSEQ multiplex PCR, and TCRdb kept only the in-frame ones, dropping some. V, J and clone size are taken as reported in that table, and D and trimming were inferred from the DNA itself. The sample shows approximately 400,000 clones, 70% to 90% of them seen only once. Enrolled during active infection, Seattle patients were then followed longitudinally. The CDR3 spans 16 residues. Germline V CDR1 and CDR2: SGHRS, YFSETQ. Losses at the gene ends were 3 bases for V and 0 bases for J; bases not matched to a gene: 5.

Sequenced sample: peripheral blood. The V gene is TRBV5-1, the J gene TRBJ1-4, with TRBD1 identical over 7 bases. This sequence originates from a woman in her forties or fifties with COVID-19, enrolled during active disease. The CDR3 region has the DNA TGCGCCAGCAGCTATTCAGGGGGTGCAACTAATGAAAAACTGTTTTTT. It translates to CASSYSGGATNEKLFF.